The present T cell receptor (beta chain) was sequenced within a study of shared clonotypes between healthy human individuals. Profiling relied on immunoSEQ multiplex PCR, and the TCRdb table lists in-frame clones only, not all of them. The sample contains about 600,000 clones, around three quarters of which appear only once. CDR3 size: 15 residues. Trimming shortened V by 5 bases and J by 13 bases, and 22 bases separated the two germline ends. Germline CDR1 SGHRS, CDR2 YFSETQ. This clone came up once. The source is a woman in her 40s in good health. Some clones in this sample may be carry-over from other donors' samples. V and J are TRBV5-1 and TRBJ1-6, with a tentative D call TRBD1 (5 bases). Sequencing was performed on PBMCs. The DNA of the CDR3 is TGCGCCAGCAGGTTGACGGGGGTACCCCCTACGCCCCTCCACTTT. Encoded protein: CASRLTGVPPTPLHF.